This T cell receptor beta chain was captured by sequencing in a study of T cells in Graves' hyperthyroidism and ophthalmopathy (dated by TCRdb to the late 2010s). Regarding the research as a whole: Peripheral blood samples were taken at initial diagnosis, before any treatment was given. To identify TCR V-J signatures that set the groups apart, the researchers used a discovery cohort of 90 to 100 patients, made up of about 44 with Graves' ophthalmopathy and about 60 with stable Graves' hyperthyroidism. Prospective prediction of ophthalmopathy was tested in an independent validation cohort consisting of 18 to 20 hyperthyroidism patients and around 16 patients who later progressed to ophthalmopathy. The approximately 98 discovery patients were randomly divided into training and test sets at a 7:3 ratio. Thyroid tissue and blood T-cell repertoires from over 5 Graves' hyperthyroidism patients were also compared in the study. After blood sampling, hyperthyroidism patients were treated with methimazole at a starting dose of 30 mg daily, and ophthalmopathy patients were treated with high-dose intravenous methylprednisolone. The paper describes TCR Vbeta CDR3 sequencing of 130 to 150 peripheral blood samples, made up of under 50 ophthalmopathy patients, approximately 73 hyperthyroidism patients and 17 progressor patients. General conclusions and limits of the study: Blood samples also contained most of the expanded thyroid clonotypes (frequency above 0.001), which suggests that blood repertoires may reflect thyroid immune responses. In validation, progression to ophthalmopathy was predicted by the model with roughly 69% sensitivity and around 75% specificity, a median of about 6 months before onset. A model built on a 13 V-J signature distinguished ophthalmopathy from stable hyperthyroidism, reaching approximately 89% sensitivity and around 81% specificity in cross-validation and 80%/75% in testing. No statistical method was used to set the sample size in advance, and investigators knew the group allocation.

TCR beta CDR3 regions were amplified from RNA transcripts. A first-round RT-PCR of the TCR CDR3 used the HTBI primer set with the Qiagen OneStep RT-PCR kit. Libraries were constructed in a second round of multiplex PCR, after which size selection and purification were performed. The libraries were sequenced on an Illumina HiSeq2000 using paired-end 100 bp reads. In the paper's pipeline: SOAPnuke was used to process the raw data, with reads discarded if the reads contained adapters or uncalled bases, had a mean Phred below 15, or lacked an exact constant-primer or identifier match. High-quality paired reads were merged with COPE v1.2.5, and unique nucleotide sequences were defined as clonotypes. MiTCR v1.1 was used to align clonotypes to the IMGT TRBV, TRBD and TRBJ reference segments. The analysis included only V-J combinations with a frequency above 0.0001, which together covered approximately 99% of the repertoires. A TCS score was defined as the ratio of F50 (clonal expansion) to E x V (chaos), with BLOSUM62-based TCRdist applied between CDR3 peptides within each V-J. Welch's t-statistics and random forest reduced 500 to 550 V-J features to about 12, which were used in a naive Bayes classifier (R e1071). Starting from the raw public reads, TCRdb applied fastp trimming at Q25, assembled clones with MiXCR and retained in-frame beta chains. Rows matching on CDR3 protein sequence are summarized as one entry with the most common DNA and genes. The V and J calls and clone size are TCRdb's, not the authors'. Present in this sample are 390,000 or so distinct CDR3 sequences, about 14% of which were seen just once. The ten biggest clones cover roughly 13% of the sample.

As for this clonotype: Its binding antigen is unknown. Base qualities are not at hand, and no much larger clone is one base apart.

Ophthalmopathy patients had moderately to severely active disease, with a Clinical Activity Score of 3 or more, a NOSPECS grade of 4 or more, and a disease duration of less than 3 months. The study excluded patients with uncontrolled infections, other autoimmune diseases, pregnancy or lactation. Diagnoses were based on clinical symptoms, serum thyroxine and TRAb, thyroid ultrasound and orbital computed tomography. Ficoll-Paque density gradient centrifugation was used to isolate PBMCs from around 10 ml of fresh peripheral blood. Trizol reagent was used to extract total RNA, and RNA quality was then checked on an Agilent 2100 Bioanalyzer. The specimen was blood. The TCR comes from a man younger than 35 with Graves' ophthalmopathy.

The encoded CDR3 is CASSYSRGQGPTDTQYF. The DNA sequence follows: TGTGCCAGCAGTTACTCGAGGGGACAGGGGCCCACAGATACGCAGTATTTT. The rearranged chain carries TRBV6-7 and TRBJ2-3; 10 of the junction bases match TRBD1. TRBV6-7 is an open reading frame, and its role is uncertain. At the junction V is shortened by 0 bases and J by 2 bases; bases outside the gene matches: 5. CDR3 length: 17 amino acids, cysteine to phenylalanine. CDR3 DNA is the only sequence kept; it has 51 bases, read in frame from the first base.